Listed below are T cell receptor beta chains from one sample, sequenced in a study of cytomegalovirus exposure and HLA in healthy donors. TCRdb's table, derived via immunoSEQ multiplex PCR, lists solely in-frame clones and lacks some. Here the sample table reports about 200,000 clones. Sequencing input: PBMCs. The receptor source for this set is a man aged 25 to 45 in good health and CMV-seronegative. CDR3s include the opening cysteine and the closing phenylalanine or tryptophan. The D gene is left open where the match is weak.

>TRBD2|TRBV4-2|TRBJ2-3
TGTGCCAGCAGCCCCCCCTGGACTAGCGGGAGGGCCGGCGCGCCAGATACGCAGTATTTT
CASSPPWTSGRAGAPDTQYF
>TRBD1|TRBV10-3|TRBJ2-5
TGTGCCATCAGTCGCCAGGACAGGGGGCGCGAGGAGACCCAGTACTTC
CAISRQDRGREETQYF
>NA|TRBV10-3|TRBJ2-3
TGTGCCCTAGGGGCCCGCGAAGATACGCAGTATTTT
CALGAREDTQYF
>NA|TRBV10-3|TRBJ2-2
TGTGCCATCAGCCTCGGGGATTTGAACACCGGGGAGCTGTTTTTT
CAISLGDLNTGELFF
>TRBD2|TRBV9|TRBJ2-3
TGTGCCAGCAGCCCCGGACTAGCGGGAGCCCAAAGCACAGATACGCAGTATTTT
CASSPGLAGAQSTDTQYF
>NA|TRBV5-4|TRBJ1-6
TGTGCCAGCACTCCGGGGGGGACGGGTTCACCCCTCCACTTT
CASTPGGTGSPLHF
>TRBD2|TRBV6-5|TRBJ2-5
TGTGCCAGCAGCCTCGGGACTAGCCAAGAGACCCAGTACTTC
CASSLGTSQETQYF
>NA|TRBV1|TRBJ1-2
TGCACCAGCAGCCAAGCGAGTCCCTGTTGTGATAATAACTATGGCTACACCTTC
CTSSQASPCCDNNYGYTF
>NA|TRBV14|TRBJ1-1
TGTGCCAGCAGCCAGGGGCGCGTCACTGAAGCTTTCTTT
CASSQGRVTEAFF
>TRBD1|TRBV9|TRBJ2-5
TGTGCCAGCAGCGTAGAACAGGGGGCGCGGAAGACCCAGTACTTC
CASSVEQGARKTQYF
>NA|TRBV4-3|TRBJ2-7
TGCGCCAGCAGCCAAGAACCAGGGGCCTACGAGCAGTACTTC
CASSQEPGAYEQYF
>NA|TRBV14|TRBJ1-2
TGTGCCAGCAGCCAAGAGCTTGGCCCCGCAAACTATGGCTACACCTTC
CASSQELGPANYGYTF
>NA|TRBV30|TRBJ2-1
TGTGCCTGGAGTGTAGTGTTGGCGGATGAGCAGTTCTTC
CAWSVVLADEQFF
>NA|TRBV7-2|TRBJ1-2
TGTGCCAGCAGCTTACCCCGACAGTTTAACTATGGCTACACCTTC
CASSLPRQFNYGYTF
>NA|TRBV6-1|TRBJ2-1
TGTGCCAGCAGTGGGGGTCCCGGGGACTACAATGAGCAGTTCTTC
CASSGGPGDYNEQFF
>NA|TRBV7-6|TRBJ2-7
TGTGCCAGCAGCTTAGCCCGGGACTACGAGCAGTACTTC
CASSLARDYEQYF
>TRBD2|TRBV27|TRBJ2-1
TGTGCCAGCAGTTTACGTAGCGGGAGGTACAATGAGCAGTTCTTC
CASSLRSGRYNEQFF
>TRBD1|TRBV7-9|TRBJ2-7
TGTGCCAGCAGAGGGCCCGGACAGGGGGCCTCATACGAGCAGTACTTC
CASRGPGQGASYEQYF
>NA|TRBV7-9|TRBJ1-4
TGTGCCAGCAGCTTAGCTCAGGGTACTAATGAAAAACTGTTTTTT
CASSLAQGTNEKLFF
>NA|TRBV27|TRBJ1-5
TGTGCCAGCAGCCCTGGCAGGGTTTATCAGCCCCAGCATTTT
CASSPGRVYQPQHF